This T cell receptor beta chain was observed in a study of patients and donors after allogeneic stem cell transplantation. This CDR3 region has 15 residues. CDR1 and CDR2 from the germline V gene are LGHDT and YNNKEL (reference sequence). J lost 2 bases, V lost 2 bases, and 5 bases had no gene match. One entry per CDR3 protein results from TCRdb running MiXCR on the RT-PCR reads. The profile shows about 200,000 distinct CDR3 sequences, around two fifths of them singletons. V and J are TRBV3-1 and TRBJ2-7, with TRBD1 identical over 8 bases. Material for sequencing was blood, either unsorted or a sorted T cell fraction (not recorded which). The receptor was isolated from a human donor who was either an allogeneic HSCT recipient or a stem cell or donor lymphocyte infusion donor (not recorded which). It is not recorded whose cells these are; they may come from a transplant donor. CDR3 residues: CASSQNLQGAYEQYF. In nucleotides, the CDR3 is TGTGCCAGCAGCCAAAACTTACAGGGGGCCTACGAGCAGTACTTC.